This is a list of T cell receptor beta chains from one sample in a study of T-cell memory formation after mild COVID-19. Each CDR3 protein is one row after TCRdb ran MiXCR on the 5' RACE reads. The sample yields approximately 260,000 distinct CDR3 sequences, under 20% seen once. The sample taken for sequencing was PBMCs or a T cell subset sorted from them (not recorded which). All receptors come from a man aged 18 to 35 who had mild COVID-19 (a few samples of this study predate the infection). Cell type and time point are not known. CDR3s include the opening cysteine and the closing phenylalanine or tryptophan. A D gene is named only where the DNA matches it firmly. Size tells how often a clone was seen (once, few, many) or the class of an expanded clone, and some rows leave it out.

J,V,D,size,CDR3,DNA
TRBJ1-2,TRBV7-6,.,.,CASSPALSNYGYTF,TGTGCCAGCAGCCCGGCCCTGTCTAACTATGGCTACACCTTC
TRBJ2-2,TRBV4-2,TRBD2,few,CASSQLAGNTGELFF,TGTGCCAGCAGCCAACTAGCGGGGAACACCGGGGAGCTGTTTTTT
TRBJ2-3,TRBV12-3/TRBV12-4,.,many,CASSARSGPDTQYF,TGTGCCAGCAGCGCCAGGTCCGGGCCAGATACGCAGTATTTT
TRBJ1-5,TRBV4-1,.,.,CASSHPALGARQPQHF,TGCGCCAGCAGCCACCCCGCTCTTGGGGCGAGACAGCCCCAGCATTTT
TRBJ2-3,TRBV10-3,TRBD2,few,CATGIAGGTSDTQYF,TGTGCCACGGGGATAGCGGGGGGAACCTCAGATACGCAGTATTTT
TRBJ2-5,TRBV20-1,.,few,CSAPNREQTQYF,TGCAGTGCTCCAAACAGGGAGCAGACCCAGTACTTC
TRBJ1-6,TRBV2,TRBD1,.,CASSSQGAGNSPLHF,TGTGCCAGCAGTTCCCAGGGGGCTGGGAATTCACCCCTCCACTTT
TRBJ1-5,TRBV12-3/TRBV12-4,.,few,CASRSPGWGQPQHF,TGTGCCAGCAGATCACCCGGTTGGGGTCAGCCCCAGCATTTT
TRBJ2-1,TRBV4-1,.,few,CASSLHHSENEQFF,TGCGCCAGCAGCCTCCACCACAGTGAAAATGAGCAGTTCTTC
TRBJ2-2,TRBV7-2,.,few,CASSSDRWGVWAGELFF,TGTGCCAGCAGCTCAGATCGATGGGGGGTCTGGGCCGGGGAGCTGTTTTTT
TRBJ2-2,TRBV4-1,.,.,CASSHPRGDPGELFF,TGCGCCAGCAGCCACCCCAGGGGTGATCCCGGGGAGCTGTTTTTT
TRBJ2-5,TRBV2,TRBD2,few,CASTGGNGETQYF,TGTGCCAGCACCGGGGGGAATGGAGAGACCCAGTACTTC
TRBJ2-7,TRBV7-2,TRBD1,few,CASSIRTGFNYEQYF,TGTGCCAGCAGCATACGGACAGGGTTCAACTACGAGCAGTACTTC
TRBJ1-4,TRBV4-1,.,many,CASSQVGTTNEKLFF,TGCGCCAGCAGCCAAGTTGGGACGACTAATGAAAAACTGTTTTTT
TRBJ1-2,TRBV7-9,.,.,CASSLVRQLAYGYTF,TGTGCCAGCAGCTTAGTCAGGCAGTTGGCCTATGGCTACACCTTC
TRBJ2-2,TRBV4-3,.,few,CASSQSVAVRTGELFF,TGCGCCAGCAGCCAAAGTGTGGCAGTTCGCACCGGGGAGCTGTTTTTT
TRBJ1-2,TRBV6-2/TRBV6-3,.,.,CASSTREGGYGYTF,TGTGCCAGCAGTACCCGAGAGGGGGGCTATGGCTACACCTTC
TRBJ1-5,TRBV5-1,.,.,CASSLAGGGQPQHF,TGCGCCAGCAGCTTGGCCGGGGGAGGACAGCCCCAGCATTTT
TRBJ2-5,TRBV9,TRBD2,.,CASSAGLASLETQYF,TGTGCCAGCAGCGCGGGACTAGCGAGTTTGGAGACCCAGTACTTC
TRBJ1-1,TRBV5-6,.,.,CASSFVGEGTEAFF,TGTGCCAGCAGCTTCGTGGGGGAGGGCACTGAAGCTTTCTTT
TRBJ2-5,TRBV12-3/TRBV12-4,.,.,CASSLGAETQYF,TGTGCCAGCAGTTTAGGGGCGGAGACCCAGTACTTC
TRBJ1-2,TRBV29-1,.,.,CSALSYGYTF,TGCAGCGCGCTGTCCTATGGCTACACCTTC
TRBJ2-7,TRBV4-1,.,many,CASSQEPDRSDEQYF,TGCGCCAGCAGCCAAGAACCTGACAGGTCCGACGAGCAGTACTTC